Sequencing of this TCR beta chain was carried out in a study of blood T cell repertoires in COVID-19. In the study overall: Whether acute or convalescent, the COVID-19 samples came from the United States, Italy and Spain. Sources were T cells, B-cell-depleted T cells, or PBMCs; the material itself was cDNA or gDNA.

Under the authors' procedure: Amplification with reference gene primers provided the estimates of nucleated cell counts. TCRdb keeps only in-frame clones here, not all; method: immunoSEQ multiplex PCR. V and J calls and clone size come straight from that table; D and trimming were deduced from the DNA. The sample lists just over 95,000 clones; roughly nine tenths were seen once. J lost 4 bases, V lost 6 bases, and 4 bases had no gene match. CDR1 SNHLY and CDR2 FYNNEI come from the germline V gene. The length of the CDR3 is 15 residues. The chain has TRBV2 and TRBJ2-1, with TRBD2 identical over 12 bases. Material: peripheral blood. This receptor was identified in a man between 45 and 60 years old with acute or convalescent COVID-19. For the CDR3, the DNA is TGTGCCAGCAGAACAGGACTAGCGGGGTACAATGAGCAGTTCTTC. Protein sequence: CASRTGLAGYNEQFF.